One sample yielded the 18 T cell receptor beta chains listed below, sequenced in a study of blood T cell repertoires in COVID-19. Data came from immunoSEQ multiplex PCR; TCRdb stores just in-frame clones and leaves some out. This sample has roughly 300,000 clones, with roughly 85% found just once. Sequencing was performed on PBMCs or T cells enriched from blood (not recorded which). These receptors came from a woman in her thirties or forties with acute COVID-19.

This clone was picked up many times. V and J are TRBV7-3 and TRBJ2-7; 13 bases agree with TRBD2. The trim removed 4 bases at V and 3 bases at J, leaving 0 bases unmatched. Germline-derived CDR1 and CDR2 are SGHTA and FQGTGA. The CDR3 totals 14 residues. DNA of the CDR3: TGTGCCAGCAGCTGGACTAGCGGGAGCTACGAGCAGTACTTC. It encodes CASSWTSGSYEQYF.

The chain combines TRBV7-9 with TRBJ1-1; 9 bases agree with TRBD1. Germline V lookup: CDR1 SEHNR, CDR2 FQNEAQ (reference sequence). The CDR3 sequence is 16 residues long. J was trimmed by 6 bases and V by 2 bases; bases with no gene match: 10. The CDR3 reads CASSLFLDRGQAEAFF. CDR3 DNA: TGTGCCAGCAGCTTATTTCTGGACAGGGGTCAGGCTGAAGCTTTCTTT. The variable domain in full, completed from reference TRBV7-9 and TRBJ1-1, reads DTGVSQNPRHKITKRGQNVTFRCDPISEHNRLYWYRQTLGQGPEFLTYFQNEAQLEKSRLLSDRFSAERPKGSFSTLEIQRTEQGDSAMYLCASSLFLDRGQAEAFFGQGTRLTVV.

This chain joins TRBV6-2 or TRBV6-3 and TRBJ2-2; 10 bases are shared with TRBD1. The ends lost 4 bases at V and 6 bases at J; junction bases unmatched: 8. Germline CDR1 and CDR2: MNHEY and SVGEGT. The length of the CDR3 is 16 residues. CDR3 sequence: CASSSHSGQGAGELFF. The CDR3, as DNA: TGTGCCAGCAGTTCCCACTCAGGACAGGGGGCCGGGGAGCTGTTTTTT.

This clone occurred once. The rearrangement links TRBV27 to TRBJ2-3; 7 bases agree with TRBD1. CDR3 length equals 14 residues. V lost 4 bases, J lost 2 bases, and 3 bases stayed unmatched. Germline V gene data show CDR1 as MNHEY and CDR2 as SMNVEV (reference sequence). CDR3 sequence reads: CASSSQGYTDTQYF. As DNA, the CDR3 is TGTGCCAGCAGTTCACAGGGGTACACAGATACGCAGTATTTT.

The genes are TRBV6-5 and TRBJ1-2; 10 bases fit TRBD1. Germline CDR1 and CDR2: MNHEY and SVGAGI. J lost 7 bases, V lost 7 bases, and 12 bases had no gene match. This CDR3 is built from 15 residues. CDR3 sequence (DNA): TGTGCCAGCAAAAAAACCGACAGGGGGCAAGGTGGCTACACCTTC. This translates into CASKKTDRGQGGYTF.

The chain joins TRBV5-5 to TRBJ2-3; 7 bases are shared with TRBD2. The CDR3 has 17 amino acids. Germline loops: CDR1 SGHKS, CDR2 YYEKEE (reference sequence). V was clipped by 2 bases and J by 4 bases; unmatched bases: 13. Here the CDR3 reads CASSLPPLSGVSDTQYF. CDR3 nucleotides: TGTGCCAGCAGCTTACCCCCCCTCAGCGGGGTATCAGATACGCAGTATTTT. The full variable domain, in which reference TRBV5-5 and TRBJ2-3 provide the parts outside the CDR3, is DAGVTQSPTHLIKTRGQQVTLRCSPISGHKSVSWYQQVLGQGPQFIFQYYEKEERGRGNFPDRFSARQFPNYSSELNVNALLLGDSALYLCASSLPPLSGVSDTQYFGPGTRLTVL.

By share, this clone ranks as medium-sized. The chain joins TRBV19 to TRBJ2-1; 8 bases fit TRBD2. J gave up 0 bases and V 4 bases, and 2 bases lay outside the gene matches. The CDR3 extends over 15 amino acids. CDR1 LNHDA and CDR2 SQIVND come from the germline V gene (reference sequence). DNA of the CDR3: TGTGCCAGTAGTAGGCTAGCGGGCTCCTACAATGAGCAGTTCTTC. Its protein product is CASSRLAGSYNEQFF.

This clone was recorded a few times. The chain employs TRBV28 and TRBJ1-2; D may be TRBD1 (6 bases). V shed 6 bases and J shed 5 bases, with 22 bases lying between them. The CDR3 sequence is 16 residues long. CDR1 is MDHEN, CDR2 SYDVKM, per germline. Written as DNA, the CDR3 is TGTGCCAGCAGACCGGCAGACAGGCAGATTACGTATGGCTACACCTTC. Protein sequence: CASRPADRQITYGYTF.

V and J are TRBV2 and TRBJ1-2, with D perhaps TRBD1 (5 bases). CDR1 and CDR2 (germline): SNHLY, FYNNEI. The CDR3 sequence is 14 residues long. The ends were cut back, 3 bases at V and 3 bases at J, with 11 bases in the middle. CDR3 DNA sequence: TGTGCCAGCAGTGACCACACGGGGGACTATGGCTACACCTTC. Amino acid sequence: CASSDHTGDYGYTF.

The chain links TRBV3-1 (or the pseudogene TRBV3-2) to TRBJ2-1, with 12 bases that match TRBD2. The germline gives CDR1 LGHDT, CDR2 YNNKEL (reference sequence). V lost 1 base to trimming and J lost 5 bases; unmatched junction nucleotides: 6. The length of the CDR3 is 17 residues. CDR3 in amino acids: CASSQGRLAGAHNEQFF. DNA for the CDR3: TGTGCCAGCAGCCAAGGGAGACTAGCGGGAGCCCACAATGAGCAGTTCTTC.

The chain combines TRBV28 with TRBJ2-7, with 8 positions matching TRBD2. In germline, CDR1 is MDHEN, CDR2 SYDVKM. The CDR3 extends over 15 amino acids. The junction had 10 bases not matched to a gene; V was cut back by 4 bases and J by 5 bases. CDR3 DNA sequence: TGTGCCAGCAGTTCCGGGGGGGCAGGGCGAGACGAGCAGTACTTC. It encodes CASSSGGAGRDEQYF. The full variable domain, its missing parts supplied by reference TRBV28 and TRBJ2-7, is DVKVTQSSRYLVKRTGEKVFLECVQDMDHENMFWYRQDPGLGLRLIYFSYDVKMKEKGDIPEGYSVSREKKERFSLILESASTNQTSMYLCASSSGGAGRDEQYFGPGTRLTVT.

The table lists this clone with a few counts. This chain joins TRBV5-8 and TRBJ2-1; 9 positions agree with TRBD2. V dropped 4 bases and J dropped 8; count of bases not matched to a gene: 13. Germline V lookup: CDR1 SGHTS, CDR2 YDEGEE. There are 16 residues in the CDR3. In DNA, the CDR3 is TGTGCCAGCAGCCTAATAGCGGGAGACGAGGGCGATGAGCAGTTCTTC. This codes for CASSLIAGDEGDEQFF.

This rearrangement joins TRBV6-2 or TRBV6-3 to TRBJ1-5; tentatively, D is TRBD1 (6 bases). V dropped 5 bases and J dropped 5 bases, with 19 bases sitting between them. The CDR3 has 16 amino acids. Germline V gene sequence: CDR1 MNHEY, CDR2 SVGEGT. As DNA, the CDR3 is TGTGCCAGCAGTCTCATGTCAGGGGTTCTTTATCAGCCCCAGCATTTT. It translates to CASSLMSGVLYQPQHF.

This clone appeared a single time. The chain employs TRBV11-2 and TRBJ1-6; D ambiguous. Deletions cut 1 base from V and 11 bases from J, with 9 bases between. Per the germline V gene, CDR1 is SGHAT and CDR2 is FQNNGV. The CDR3 extends over 13 amino acids. The CDR3 here is CASSLAPYTPLHF. Here the CDR3 DNA reads TGTGCCAGCAGCTTAGCTCCCTATACACCCCTCCACTTT.

This chain connects TRBV3-1 (or the pseudogene TRBV3-2) to TRBJ2-3; D uncertain. Germline V gives CDR1 LGHDT, CDR2 YNNKEL (reference sequence). CDR3 size: 13 residues. The V and J ends lost 1 base and 2 bases respectively, with 4 bases between them. The CDR3 is CASSQVFTDTQYF. CDR3 sequence (DNA): TGTGCCAGCAGCCAAGTATTCACAGATACGCAGTATTTT.

This clone was observed once. The V gene is TRBV24-1, the J gene TRBJ2-3, with 8 bases matching TRBD1. Germline V CDR1 and CDR2: KGHDR, SFDVKD. The CDR3 consists of 16 residues. Trimming cost V 3 bases and J 2 bases; bases outside gene matches: 6. This CDR3 is CATSDPQGETTDTQYF. The DNA for the CDR3 is TGTGCCACCAGTGATCCACAGGGGGAGACCACAGATACGCAGTATTTT.

The chain recombines TRBV12-3 or TRBV12-4 with TRBJ2-2; D ambiguous. This CDR3 is 13 amino acids long. Trimming took off 2 bases at V and 5 bases at J, with 6 bases between the two ends. The CDR3 DNA follows: TGTGCCAGCAGTTTATTCGAGACCGGGGAGCTGTTTTTT. Amino acids: CASSLFETGELFF.

V usage is TRBV19 and J usage is TRBJ1-2, with D possibly TRBD1 on 6 matching bases. Trimming removed 4 bases from V and 4 bases from J, with 10 bases in between. Germline values: CDR1 LNHDA, CDR2 SQIVND (reference sequence). This CDR3 spans 13 amino acids. The chain's CDR3 is CASSRGQSYGYTF. Here the CDR3 DNA reads TGTGCCAGTAGTAGGGGGCAGAGCTATGGCTACACCTTC.